The rows below give T cell receptor beta chains drawn from one sample of a study of T cells in Graves' hyperthyroidism and ophthalmopathy. TCRdb reprocessed the multiplex PCR reads via MiXCR and lists one record per CDR3 protein. The table includes under 650,000 distinct CDR3 sequences, about a sixth detected once. Sequenced input: blood. The receptors come from a woman in her 30s with Graves' hyperthyroidism. The CDR3 runs from the conserved cysteine through the conserved F or W. D genes are given only for firm matches. Clone size appears in some rows only: once, few, many, or a class for an expanded clone.

few | TRBJ1-6 | . | TRBV30 | CAWSVEFQSPLHF | TGTGCCTGGAGTGTAGAGTTTCAGTCACCCCTCCACTTT
few | TRBJ2-1 | . | TRBV20-1 | CSARDRERADNEQFF | TGCAGTGCTAGAGATCGGGAGCGGGCCGACAATGAGCAGTTCTTC
many | TRBJ1-5 | . | TRBV27 | CASSPGQYNQPQHF | TGTGCCAGCAGTCCAGGACAGTACAATCAGCCCCAGCATTTT
many | TRBJ2-1 | TRBD2 | TRBV7-9 | CASRPTSGAYNEQFF | TGTGCCAGCAGGCCTACTAGCGGGGCGTACAATGAGCAGTTCTTC
few | TRBJ1-2 | . | TRBV5-1 | CASSPWEGNYGYTF | TGCGCCAGCAGCCCGTGGGAGGGCAACTATGGCTACACCTTC
. | TRBJ2-7 | . | TRBV5-6 | CASTPAGERYEQYF | TGTGCCAGCACCCCAGCAGGGGAAAGGTACGAGCAGTACTTC
many | TRBJ2-4 | . | TRBV6-2/TRBV6-3 | CASSRQGRGNIQYF | TGTGCCAGCAGTAGACAGGGTCGGGGGAACATTCAGTACTTC
. | TRBJ1-2 | . | TRBV12-3/TRBV12-4 | CASRTTGDYTF | TGTGCCAGCAGGACGACGGGCGACTACACCTTC
once | TRBJ2-5 | TRBD2 | TRBV25-1 | CASSLERGGVTQYF | TGTGCCAGCAGCTTAGAGCGGGGCGGTGTCACCCAGTACTTC
many | TRBJ2-3 | TRBD2 | TRBV7-2 | CASSLGGSRDTQYF | TGTGCCAGCAGCTTAGGCGGGAGTAGAGATACGCAGTATTTT
. | TRBJ2-1 | TRBD2 | TRBV9 | CASSLRWGGYNEQFF | TGTGCCAGCAGCCTAAGATGGGGGGGATACAATGAGCAGTTCTTC
many | TRBJ2-5 | TRBD2 | TRBV20-1 | CSASGPGGRETQYF | TGCAGTGCTAGCGGTCCCGGCGGGAGGGAGACCCAGTACTTC
many | TRBJ2-3 | . | TRBV11-2 | CASSFPGAWDTQYF | TGTGCCAGCAGCTTTCCGGGGGCATGGGATACGCAGTATTTT
many | TRBJ2-3 | TRBD2 | TRBV13 | CASSSRAGGDTQYF | TGTGCCAGCAGCTCCCGAGCGGGAGGAGATACGCAGTATTTT
. | TRBJ2-1 | TRBD2 | TRBV30 | CAWSSSGNVDEQFF | TGTGCCTGGAGTTCGAGCGGGAATGTAGATGAGCAGTTCTTC
. | TRBJ1-4 | . | TRBV19 | CASSQPTNEKLFF | TGTGCCAGTAGTCAGCCAACTAATGAAAAACTGTTTTTT
. | TRBJ1-1 | . | TRBV30 | CAWSVWGASTEAFF | TGTGCCTGGAGTGTATGGGGGGCGAGCACTGAAGCTTTCTTT
few | TRBJ1-2 | . | TRBV25-1 | CASSGRQHYGYTF | TGTGCCAGCAGTGGGAGACAGCACTATGGCTACACCTTC
few | TRBJ2-7 | . | TRBV3-1 | CASSQDSMTASYEQYF | TGTGCCAGCAGCCAAGATTCGATGACCGCCTCCTACGAGCAGTACTTC